This TCR beta chain was observed in a study of T cell responses to AZD1222 COVID-19 vaccine. Overall study context: Second doses that came at about 4 or about 12 weeks were put together.

About this clone itself: Its antigen remains unidentified.

Generated by immunoSEQ multiplex PCR, the TCRdb table keeps only in-frame clones and is missing some. The table includes roughly 120,000 clones, 90% to 95% detected once. Study-wide results and limits: Spike was spanned by vaccine-associated CD4 TCRs, with dominance at 160-218 and 743-854. Reports say nearly half of spike-specific TCRs go after unmutated variant regions. Just 5 to 7 AZD1222 recipients tested seropositive at baseline.

The germline V gene has CDR1 KGHSH and CDR2 LQKENI. V lost 2 bases to trimming and J lost 6 bases; unmatched junction nucleotides: 9. The CDR3 is 16 residues long. The sequencing here drew on peripheral blood, taken on day 0 of AZD1222 vaccination. This receptor was taken from an adult in good health. The V gene is TRBV18, the J gene TRBJ2-1; 8 nucleotides agree with TRBD2. CDR3 loop: CASSPSYQRGSNEQFF. CDR3 DNA sequence: TGTGCCAGCTCACCATCCTACCAGCGGGGGAGCAATGAGCAGTTCTTC.